What follows are 11 T cell receptor beta chains derived from one specimen sequenced in a study of blood T cell repertoires in COVID-19 (dated by TCRdb to 2018 to 2021). Libraries were made using the immunoSEQ multiplex PCR assay. The source is immuneACCESS, and TCRdb retained only in-frame sequences with V and J called. Part of the clones is not carried over; for the studies checked, unresolved V genes explain less than half of this, and the remainder is unexplained. This sample has 300,000 to 350,000 clones in its table, and around nine tenths of those were observed once. The ten most abundant clones make up more than 9% of the sample. The sequenced sample was PBMCs or T cells enriched from blood (not recorded which). The receptors derive from a woman aged 25 to 39 who had recovered from COVID-19.

This chain links TRBV19 with TRBJ2-7; 11 bases are shared with TRBD2. The CDR3 has 14 residues. Per the germline V gene, CDR1 is LNHDA and CDR2 is SQIVND (reference sequence). V dropped 6 bases and J dropped 6; count of bases not matched to a gene: 7. The CDR3 DNA follows: TGTGCCAGTAGACCTTTAGCGGGAGGGCCCGAGCAGTACTTC. Its translation: CASRPLAGGPEQYF. Full variable domain (remainder filled in from reference TRBV19 and TRBJ2-7): DGGITQSPKYLFRKEGQNVTLSCEQNLNHDAMYWYRQDPGQGLRLIYYSQIVNDFQKGDIAEGYSVSREKKESFPLTVTSAQKNPTAFYLCASRPLAGGPEQYFGPGTRLTVT.

The chain has TRBV5-4 and TRBJ2-5, with 7 bases matching TRBD2. The CDR3 is 14 residues long. Germline V lookup: CDR1 SGHNT, CDR2 YYREEE (reference sequence). J was trimmed by 4 bases and V by 0 bases; bases with no gene match: 3. CDR3 coding DNA: TGTGCCAGCAGCTTGGCGGGAGGTAGAGAGACCCAGTACTTC. Its protein product is CASSLAGGRETQYF.

In this sample, this clone turned up a few times. V is TRBV29-1 and J is TRBJ2-1; D gene uncertain. Trimming removed 0 bases from V and 1 base from J, with 13 bases in between. This CDR3 contains 16 residues. Germline V CDR1 and CDR2: SQVTM, ANQGSEA. The CDR3 sequence: CSVEDISLLSYNEQFF. In DNA form, the CDR3 reads TGCAGCGTTGAAGATATCAGTTTACTATCCTACAATGAGCAGTTCTTC.

The genes are TRBV7-8 and TRBJ1-2; 9 bases fit TRBD1. V lost 1 base and J lost 3; bases outside the gene matches: 3. This CDR3 is built from 15 residues. The germline CDR1 and CDR2 sequences are SGHVS and FQNEAQ. CDR3 nucleotides: TGTGCCAGCAGCTTAGGGGGGACAGGGTACTATGGCTACACCTTC. This gives the protein CASSLGGTGYYGYTF. The full variable domain, its missing parts supplied by reference TRBV7-8 and TRBJ1-2, is GAGVSQSPRYKVAKRGQDVALRCDPISGHVSLFWYQQALGQGPEFLTYFQNEAQLDKSGLPSDRFFAERPEGSVSTLKIQRTQQEDSAVYLCASSLGGTGYYGYTFGSGTRLTVV.

Comment on this clone: A read error may account for a junction end that differs from germline. The V and J genes are TRBV25-1 and TRBJ2-3; no firm D call. This CDR3 contains 11 residues. Germline V gene sequence: CDR1 MGHDK, CDR2 SYGVNS. In nucleotides, the CDR3 is TGTGCCAGCAGTGAGTATTCTACGATACGTTTT. Encoded protein: CASSEYSTIRF.

For the CDR3, the DNA is TGTGCCTGGAGGAACAGGGGGCTCGATCAGCCCCAGCATTTT. This encodes CAWRNRGLDQPQHF. This chain links TRBV30 with TRBJ1-5; 9 nucleotides align to TRBD1. The CDR3 contains 14 residues. Germline V gives CDR1 GTSNPN, CDR2 SVGIG (reference sequence). Germline trimming cut 3 bases from V and 5 bases from J; bases unmatched to any gene: 5. The variable domain in full, with the rest retrieved from reference TRBV30 and TRBJ1-5, is SQTIHQWPATLVQPVGSPLSLECTVEGTSNPNLYWYRQAAGRGLQLLFYSVGIGQISSEVPQNLSASRPQDRQFILSSKKLLLSDSGFYLCAWRNRGLDQPQHFGDGTRLSIL.

The gene calls are TRBV2 and TRBJ2-1; 8 positions match TRBD2. Trimming cost V 7 bases and J 8 bases; bases outside gene matches: 16. The germline gives CDR1 SNHLY, CDR2 FYNNEI. There are 16 residues in the CDR3. The CDR3 protein is CASTYPASGRSDEQFF. Written as DNA, the CDR3 is TGTGCCAGCACCTACCCCGCGAGCGGGAGAAGCGATGAGCAGTTCTTC.

The chain links TRBV7-2 to TRBJ2-7, with TRBD2 matching over 7 bases. Germline V gene sequence: CDR1 SGHTA, CDR2 FQGNSA. Trimming removed 5 bases from V and 12 bases from J; junction bases left unmatched: 10. The length of the CDR3 is 12 residues. The DNA of the CDR3 is TGTGCCAGCAGCATGACCCTAGCGGAAACGTACTTC. Translation: CASSMTLAETYF.

This chain uses TRBV5-4 with TRBJ1-2; TRBD1 aligns across 7 bases. Trimming took 3 bases from V and 6 from J; bases not matched to a gene: 8. The CDR3 has 14 amino acids. The V gene's germline CDR1 is SGHNT and CDR2 YYREEE (reference sequence). The CDR3 protein is CASSSSGGRNGYTF. DNA of the CDR3: TGTGCCAGCAGCTCCTCAGGGGGGCGTAATGGCTACACCTTC.

The chain employs TRBV10-2 and TRBJ1-3; 7 bases align to TRBD1. The CDR3 sequence is 16 residues long. Per germline, CDR1 WSHSY and CDR2 SAAADI. Losses at the gene ends were 6 bases for V and 0 bases for J; bases not matched to a gene: 8. The chain's CDR3 is CASRDRQGLSGNTIYF. The CDR3 bases are TGCGCCAGCAGAGATAGACAGGGCCTCTCTGGAAACACCATATATTTT.

The J gene is TRBJ2-5, the V gene TRBV10-3; 7 bases are shared with TRBD2. CDR3 size: 16 residues. The trim removed 0 bases at V and 1 base at J, leaving 5 bases unmatched. CDR1 and CDR2 from the germline V gene are ENHRY and SYGVKD. The CDR3 loop reads CAISESLAVSQETQYF. For the CDR3, the DNA is TGTGCCATCAGTGAGTCTCTAGCGGTCTCCCAAGAGACCCAGTACTTC.